This T cell receptor beta chain is from a study of technical replicates of blood from a handful of donors. Some clones are missing from TCRdb's copy, which holds only in-frame ones; the method was immunoSEQ multiplex PCR. This table has some 74,000 clones, 95% to 97% appearing once. The germline CDR1 and CDR2 sequences are MNHEY and SVGAGI. There are 14 residues in the CDR3. Trimming took 0 bases from V and 7 from J, leaving 12 bases between them. The sample taken for sequencing was T cells isolated from PBMCs. This chain links TRBV6-5 with TRBJ1-2; D might be TRBD1 (6 bases). This clonotype originated in a human donor in good health. CDR3 amino acids: CASSYSRQASGYTF. The CDR3 bases are TGTGCCAGCAGTTACTCGAGACAGGCAAGTGGCTACACCTTC.